This TCR beta chain was recovered during a study of control samples from healthy donors and cancer patients. With 1 base removed from V and 5 bases from J, the gap between germline ends came to 11 bases. This CDR3 has 15 residues. Germline CDR1 and CDR2: MNHEY and SVGAGI. Clones were read by immunoSEQ multiplex PCR, and TCRdb kept only the in-frame ones, dropping some. The sample records approximately 140,000 clones, 94% being singletons. The receptor was isolated from a middle-aged man in good health. What was sequenced was blood. V is TRBV6-5 and J is TRBJ1-4; a weak D match, TRBD1 (5 bases). DNA for the CDR3: TGTGCCAGCAGTTACTGGGGACGGGGGAATGAAAAACTGTTTTTT. This translates into CASSYWGRGNEKLFF.